This T cell receptor beta chain was captured by sequencing in a study of response to subunit inactivated influenza vaccine. Study-wide results and limits: It was the authors' suggestion that each seasonal influenza vaccination recruits few new T cells.

V dropped 5 bases and J dropped 4 bases, with 8 bases sitting between them. Per germline, CDR1 LNHNV and CDR2 YYDKDF (reference sequence). The CDR3 contains 12 residues. This clonotype occurred a few times. The antigen remains undetermined. In TCRdb, the RT-PCR reads were re-called with MiXCR into one record per CDR3 protein. The data show about 650,000 distinct CDR3 sequences, 13% to 15% seen once. The chain links TRBV15 to TRBJ2-5; D uncertain. Sequenced here: PBMCs from blood, sampled approximately 15 days before vaccination. The source of this sequence is a man aged 50-59 years who received an inactivated influenza vaccine. The CDR3 region is CATSASRETQYF. CDR3 coding DNA: TGTGCCACCAGCGCTTCAAGAGAGACCCAGTACTTC.